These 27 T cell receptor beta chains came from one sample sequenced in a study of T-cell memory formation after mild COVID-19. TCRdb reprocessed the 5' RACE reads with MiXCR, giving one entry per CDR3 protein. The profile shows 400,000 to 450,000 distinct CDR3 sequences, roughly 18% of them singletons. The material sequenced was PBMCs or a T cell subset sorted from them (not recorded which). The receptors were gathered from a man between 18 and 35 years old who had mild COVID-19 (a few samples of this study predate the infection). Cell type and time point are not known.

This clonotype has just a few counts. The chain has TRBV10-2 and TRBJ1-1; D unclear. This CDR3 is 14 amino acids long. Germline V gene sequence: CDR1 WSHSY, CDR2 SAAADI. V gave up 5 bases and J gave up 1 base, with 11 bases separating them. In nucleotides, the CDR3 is TGCGCCAGCAGTTCCACGACCCAGAACACTGAAGCTTTCTTT. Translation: CASSSTTQNTEAFF.

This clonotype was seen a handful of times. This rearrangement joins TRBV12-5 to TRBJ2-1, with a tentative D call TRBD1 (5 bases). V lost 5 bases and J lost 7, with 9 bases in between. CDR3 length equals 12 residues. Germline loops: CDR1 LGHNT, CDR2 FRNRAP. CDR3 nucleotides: TGTGCTAGTGGTCCCAGGGCAAATGAGCAGTTCTTC. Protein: CASGPRANEQFF.

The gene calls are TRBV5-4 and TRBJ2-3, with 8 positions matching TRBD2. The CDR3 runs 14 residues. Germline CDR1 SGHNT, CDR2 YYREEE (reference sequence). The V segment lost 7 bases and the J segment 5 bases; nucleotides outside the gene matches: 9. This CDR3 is CASSFFGGGDTQYF. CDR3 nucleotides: TGTGCCAGCTCTTTCTTCGGGGGGGGAGATACGCAGTATTTT.

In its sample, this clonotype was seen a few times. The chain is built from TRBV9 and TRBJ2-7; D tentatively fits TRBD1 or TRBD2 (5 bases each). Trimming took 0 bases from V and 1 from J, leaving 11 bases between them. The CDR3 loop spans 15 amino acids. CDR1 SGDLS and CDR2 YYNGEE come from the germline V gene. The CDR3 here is CASSVAGRGSYEQYF. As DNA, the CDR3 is TGTGCCAGCAGCGTAGCAGGGAGAGGGTCCTACGAGCAGTACTTC.

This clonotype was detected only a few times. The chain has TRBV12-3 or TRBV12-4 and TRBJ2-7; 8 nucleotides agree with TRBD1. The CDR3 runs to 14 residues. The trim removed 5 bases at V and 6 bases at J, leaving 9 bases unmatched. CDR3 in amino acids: CASSRTGSGGEQYV. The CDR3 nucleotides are TGTGCCAGCAGTAGGACAGGGTCTGGGGGCGAGCAGTACGTC.

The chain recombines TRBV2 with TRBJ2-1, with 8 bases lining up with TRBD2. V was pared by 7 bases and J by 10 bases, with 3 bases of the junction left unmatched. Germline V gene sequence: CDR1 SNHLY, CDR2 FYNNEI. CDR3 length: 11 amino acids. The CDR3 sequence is CASNREGEQFF. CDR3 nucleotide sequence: TGTGCCAGCAACCGGGAGGGGGAGCAGTTCTTC.

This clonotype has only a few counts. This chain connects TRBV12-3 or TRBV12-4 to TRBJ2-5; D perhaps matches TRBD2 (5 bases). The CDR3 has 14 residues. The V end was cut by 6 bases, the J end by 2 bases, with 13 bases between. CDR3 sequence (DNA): TGTGCCAGCAGGTATACGGGATCGCAAGAGACCCAGTACTTC. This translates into CASRYTGSQETQYF.

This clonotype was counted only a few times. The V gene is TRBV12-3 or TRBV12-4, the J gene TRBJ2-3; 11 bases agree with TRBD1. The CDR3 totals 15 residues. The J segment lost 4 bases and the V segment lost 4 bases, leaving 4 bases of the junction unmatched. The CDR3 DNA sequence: TGTGCCAGCAGTTACAGGACAGGGGGCTCAGATACGCAGTATTTT. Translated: CASSYRTGGSDTQYF.

CDR3 protein: CASSWDGQGNYGYTF. In DNA, the CDR3 is TGCGCCAGCAGCTGGGACGGACAGGGTAACTATGGCTACACCTTC. The V gene is TRBV5-1, the J gene TRBJ1-2, with TRBD1 matching 8 bases. The trim removed 3 bases at V and 1 base at J, leaving 5 bases unmatched. CDR3 length equals 15 residues. Per the germline V gene, CDR1 is SGHRS and CDR2 is YFSETQ.

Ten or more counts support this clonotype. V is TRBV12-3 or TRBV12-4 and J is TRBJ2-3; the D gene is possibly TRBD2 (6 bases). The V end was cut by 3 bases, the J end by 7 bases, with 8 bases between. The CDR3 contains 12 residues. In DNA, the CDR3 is TGTGCCAGCAGTTTGGCGGGGTATACGCAGTATTTT. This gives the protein CASSLAGYTQYF.

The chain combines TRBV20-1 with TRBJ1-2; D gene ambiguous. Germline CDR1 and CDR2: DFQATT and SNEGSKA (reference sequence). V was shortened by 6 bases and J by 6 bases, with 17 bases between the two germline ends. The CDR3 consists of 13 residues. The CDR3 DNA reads TGCAGTGCCGAACCTCCGACGTACCATGGCTACACCTTC. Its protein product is CSAEPPTYHGYTF.

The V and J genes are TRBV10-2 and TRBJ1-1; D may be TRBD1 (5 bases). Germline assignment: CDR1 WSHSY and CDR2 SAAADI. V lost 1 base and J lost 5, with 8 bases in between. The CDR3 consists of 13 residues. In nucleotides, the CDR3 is TGCGCCAGCAGTGAGTGGCCAGGGACTGAAGCTTTCTTT. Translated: CASSEWPGTEAFF.

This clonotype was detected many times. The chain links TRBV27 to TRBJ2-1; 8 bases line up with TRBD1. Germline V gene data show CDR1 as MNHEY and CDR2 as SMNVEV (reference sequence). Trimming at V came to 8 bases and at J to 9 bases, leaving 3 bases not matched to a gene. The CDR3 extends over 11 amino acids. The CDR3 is CASGGQVEQFF. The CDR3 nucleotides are TGTGCCAGCGGGGGACAGGTTGAGCAGTTCTTC.

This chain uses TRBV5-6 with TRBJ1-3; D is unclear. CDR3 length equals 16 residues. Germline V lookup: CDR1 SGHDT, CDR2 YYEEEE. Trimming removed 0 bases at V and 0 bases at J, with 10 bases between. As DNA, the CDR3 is TGTGCCAGCAGCTTGGGTCCGTGGGACTCTGGAAACACCATATATTTT. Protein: CASSLGPWDSGNTIYF.

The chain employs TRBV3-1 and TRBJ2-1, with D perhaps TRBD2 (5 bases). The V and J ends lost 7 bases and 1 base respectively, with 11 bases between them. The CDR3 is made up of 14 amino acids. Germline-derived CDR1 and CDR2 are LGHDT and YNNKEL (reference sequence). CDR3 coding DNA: TGTGCCAGCAAGGGCAGGACTTCCTACAATGAGCAGTTCTTC. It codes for CASKGRTSYNEQFF.

In nucleotides, the CDR3 is TGTGCCAGCAGCATGGGACAGGGATGGGCGAGCACTGAAGCTTTCTTT. Residues: CASSMGQGWASTEAFF. The chain combines TRBV5-5 with TRBJ1-1, with 9 bases fitting TRBD1. The CDR3 is made up of 16 amino acids. Germline trimming cut 4 bases from V and 4 bases from J; bases unmatched to any gene: 11. Germline V CDR1 and CDR2: SGHKS, YYEKEE (reference sequence).

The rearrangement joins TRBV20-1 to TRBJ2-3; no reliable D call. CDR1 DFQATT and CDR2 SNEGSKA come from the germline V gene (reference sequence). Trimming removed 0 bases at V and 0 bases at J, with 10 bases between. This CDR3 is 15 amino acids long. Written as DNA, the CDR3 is TGCAGTGCTAGAGATGAAGTCCTTAGCACAGATACGCAGTATTTT. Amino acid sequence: CSARDEVLSTDTQYF.

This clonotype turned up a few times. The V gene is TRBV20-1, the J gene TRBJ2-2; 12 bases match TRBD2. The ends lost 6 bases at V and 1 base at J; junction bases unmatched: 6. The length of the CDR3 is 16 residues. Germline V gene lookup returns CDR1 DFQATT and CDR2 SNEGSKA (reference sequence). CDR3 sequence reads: CSAFLAGGKNTGELFF. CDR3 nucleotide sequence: TGCAGTGCCTTCCTAGCGGGGGGGAAGAACACCGGGGAGCTGTTTTTT.

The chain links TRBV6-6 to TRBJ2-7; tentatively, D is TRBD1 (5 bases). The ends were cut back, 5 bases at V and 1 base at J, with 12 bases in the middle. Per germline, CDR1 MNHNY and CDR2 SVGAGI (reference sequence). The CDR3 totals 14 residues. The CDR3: CASSPSTVSYEQYV. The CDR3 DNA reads TGTGCCAGCAGTCCCTCGACAGTTTCCTACGAGCAGTACGTC.

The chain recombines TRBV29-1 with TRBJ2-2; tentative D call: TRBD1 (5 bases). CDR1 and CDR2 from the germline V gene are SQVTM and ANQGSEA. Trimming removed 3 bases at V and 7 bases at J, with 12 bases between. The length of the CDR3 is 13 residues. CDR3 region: CSVEGRVIGELFF. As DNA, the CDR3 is TGCAGCGTTGAGGGCAGGGTAATCGGGGAGCTGTTTTTT.

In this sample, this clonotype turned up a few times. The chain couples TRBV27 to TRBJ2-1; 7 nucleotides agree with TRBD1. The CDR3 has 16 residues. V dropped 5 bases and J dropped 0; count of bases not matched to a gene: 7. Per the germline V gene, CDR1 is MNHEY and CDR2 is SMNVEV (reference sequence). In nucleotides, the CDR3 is TGTGCCAGCAGTATGGGAGCAGGGGGCTCCTACAATGAGCAGTTCTTC. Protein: CASSMGAGGSYNEQFF.

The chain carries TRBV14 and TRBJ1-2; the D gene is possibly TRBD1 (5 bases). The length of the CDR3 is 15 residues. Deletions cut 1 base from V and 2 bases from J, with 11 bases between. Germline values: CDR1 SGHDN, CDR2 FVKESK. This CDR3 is CASSQGGGENYGYTF. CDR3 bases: TGTGCCAGCAGCCAAGGTGGAGGGGAGAACTATGGCTACACCTTC.

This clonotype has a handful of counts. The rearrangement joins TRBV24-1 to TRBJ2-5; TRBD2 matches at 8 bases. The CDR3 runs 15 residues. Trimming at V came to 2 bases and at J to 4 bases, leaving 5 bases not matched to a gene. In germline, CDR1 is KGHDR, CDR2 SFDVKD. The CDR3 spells CATSDWTSRGETQYF. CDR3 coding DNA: TGTGCCACCAGTGATTGGACTAGCAGGGGAGAGACCCAGTACTTC.

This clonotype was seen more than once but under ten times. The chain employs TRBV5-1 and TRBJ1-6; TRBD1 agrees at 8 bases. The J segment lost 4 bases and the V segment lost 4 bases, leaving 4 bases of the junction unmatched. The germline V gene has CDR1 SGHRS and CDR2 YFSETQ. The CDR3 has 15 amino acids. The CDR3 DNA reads TGCGCCAGCAGCACGGACAGGGTATATAATTCACCCCTCCACTTT. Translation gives CASSTDRVYNSPLHF.

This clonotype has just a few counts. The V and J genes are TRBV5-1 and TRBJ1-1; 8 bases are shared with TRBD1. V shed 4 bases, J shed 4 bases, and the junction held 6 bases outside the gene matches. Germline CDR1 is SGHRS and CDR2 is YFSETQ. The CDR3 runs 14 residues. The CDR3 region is CASSIGQGGTEAFF. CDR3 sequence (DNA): TGCGCCAGCAGCATCGGACAGGGAGGCACTGAAGCTTTCTTT. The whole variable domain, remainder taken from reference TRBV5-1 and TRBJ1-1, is KAGVTQTPRYLIKTRGQQVTLSCSPISGHRSVSWYQQTPGQGLQFLFEYFSETQRNKGNFPGRFSGRQFSNSRSEMNVSTLELGDSALYLCASSIGQGGTEAFFGQGTRLTVV.

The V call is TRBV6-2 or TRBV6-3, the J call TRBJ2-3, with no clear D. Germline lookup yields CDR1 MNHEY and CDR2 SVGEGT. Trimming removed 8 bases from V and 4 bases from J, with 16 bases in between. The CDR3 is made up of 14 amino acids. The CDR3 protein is CASSDVKQADTQYF. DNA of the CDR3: TGTGCCAGCTCGGATGTCAAGCAGGCAGATACGCAGTATTTT.

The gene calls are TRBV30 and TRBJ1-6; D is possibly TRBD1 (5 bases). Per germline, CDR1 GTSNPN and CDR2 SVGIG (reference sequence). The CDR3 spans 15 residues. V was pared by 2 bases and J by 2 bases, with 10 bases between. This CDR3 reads CAWSFRQTYNSPLHF. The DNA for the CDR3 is TGTGCCTGGAGTTTTCGACAGACCTATAATTCACCCCTCCACTTT.